The rows below give T cell receptor beta chains drawn from one sample of a study of T-cell memory formation after mild COVID-19. TCRdb recomputed calls from the 5' RACE reads with MiXCR, one row per CDR3 protein. This table has 250,000 to 300,000 distinct CDR3 sequences, under 20% appearing once. The material sequenced was PBMCs or a T cell subset sorted from them (not recorded which). The source of these receptors is a man aged 18 to 29 who had mild COVID-19 (a few samples of this study predate the infection). Cell type and time point are not known. Both conserved end residues are part of each CDR3. The order of the fields is D gene, J gene, clone size, V gene, CDR3 protein, CDR3 DNA. D genes are given only for firm matches. Some rows mark clone size as missing; the rest say once, few, many or name a class of expanded clone.

D gene: .
J gene: TRBJ2-1
clone size: .
V gene: TRBV20-1
CDR3 protein: CSASGPGNEQFF
CDR3 DNA: TGCAGTGCTAGTGGCCCTGGGAATGAGCAGTTCTTC

D gene: .
J gene: TRBJ2-5
clone size: few
V gene: TRBV3-1
CDR3 protein: CASIAPGPRETQYF
CDR3 DNA: TGTGCCAGCATCGCACCGGGACCCCGCGAGACCCAGTACTTC

D gene: .
J gene: TRBJ2-1
clone size: many
V gene: TRBV10-2
CDR3 protein: CAAGGRGGQPRSYNEQFF
CDR3 DNA: TGCGCCGCCGGGGGCCGCGGCGGCCAACCAAGGTCCTACAATGAGCAGTTCTTC

D gene: .
J gene: TRBJ1-1
clone size: .
V gene: TRBV10-3
CDR3 protein: CAITHGANRNTEAFF
CDR3 DNA: TGTGCCATAACCCACGGCGCTAATCGGAACACTGAAGCTTTCTTT

D gene: TRBD1
J gene: TRBJ2-7
clone size: few
V gene: TRBV6-2/TRBV6-3
CDR3 protein: CASSSTGIEQYF
CDR3 DNA: TGTGCCAGCAGTTCGACAGGGATCGAGCAGTACTTC

D gene: .
J gene: TRBJ2-3
clone size: few
V gene: TRBV3-1
CDR3 protein: CASSQGRRARTDTQYF
CDR3 DNA: TGTGCCAGCAGCCAAGGACGGCGCGCCCGCACAGATACGCAGTATTTT

D gene: TRBD2
J gene: TRBJ2-3
clone size: few
V gene: TRBV5-1
CDR3 protein: CASTGLAFSTDTQYF
CDR3 DNA: TGCGCCAGCACCGGACTAGCCTTTAGCACAGATACGCAGTATTTT

D gene: TRBD1
J gene: TRBJ2-1
clone size: few
V gene: TRBV10-3
CDR3 protein: CANSPRDSAYNEQFF
CDR3 DNA: TGTGCCAACTCACCCCGGGACAGCGCCTACAATGAGCAGTTCTTC

D gene: .
J gene: TRBJ2-2
clone size: .
V gene: TRBV7-3
CDR3 protein: CASSVGSGELFF
CDR3 DNA: TGTGCCAGCAGCGTCGGAAGCGGGGAGCTGTTTTTT

D gene: .
J gene: TRBJ1-5
clone size: .
V gene: TRBV7-2
CDR3 protein: CASSLAAGNQPQHF
CDR3 DNA: TGTGCCAGCAGCTTAGCGGCAGGGAATCAGCCCCAGCATTTT

D gene: .
J gene: TRBJ1-5
clone size: many
V gene: TRBV29-1
CDR3 protein: CSVGEVGQPQHF
CDR3 DNA: TGCAGCGTTGGGGAGGTTGGTCAGCCCCAGCATTTT

D gene: TRBD2
J gene: TRBJ2-1
clone size: many
V gene: TRBV12-5
CDR3 protein: CASGPPLSGVVNEQFF
CDR3 DNA: TGTGCTAGTGGACCCCCTCTTAGCGGGGTTGTCAATGAGCAGTTCTTC

D gene: TRBD2
J gene: TRBJ2-1
clone size: few
V gene: TRBV7-3
CDR3 protein: CASSTGGRYNEQFF
CDR3 DNA: TGTGCCAGCTCGACGGGGGGACGTTACAATGAGCAGTTCTTC

D gene: .
J gene: TRBJ2-3
clone size: few
V gene: TRBV24-1
CDR3 protein: CATSPGTSKLSGTQYF
CDR3 DNA: TGTGCCACCAGCCCCGGGACATCGAAGCTGTCGGGGACGCAGTATTTT

D gene: .
J gene: TRBJ1-2
clone size: few
V gene: TRBV29-1
CDR3 protein: CSVPRQTGYTF
CDR3 DNA: TGCAGCGTCCCCAGACAGACGGGCTACACCTTC

D gene: .
J gene: TRBJ2-5
clone size: .
V gene: TRBV7-2
CDR3 protein: CASSRVGETQYF
CDR3 DNA: TGTGCCAGCAGCCGGGTCGGGGAGACCCAGTACTTC

D gene: .
J gene: TRBJ2-1
clone size: .
V gene: TRBV4-1
CDR3 protein: CASSQTTSMHREQFF
CDR3 DNA: TGCGCCAGCAGCCAGACGACTAGTATGCATCGTGAGCAGTTCTTC

D gene: TRBD2
J gene: TRBJ2-5
clone size: .
V gene: TRBV5-4
CDR3 protein: CASSLEAGGETQYF
CDR3 DNA: TGTGCCAGCAGCTTGGAAGCGGGGGGTGAGACCCAGTACTTC

D gene: .
J gene: TRBJ2-2
clone size: .
V gene: TRBV20-1
CDR3 protein: CSAQSGNTGELFF
CDR3 DNA: TGCAGTGCTCAGTCAGGGAACACCGGGGAGCTGTTTTTT

D gene: .
J gene: TRBJ1-4
clone size: few
V gene: TRBV7-2
CDR3 protein: CASSLGGGYTNEKLFF
CDR3 DNA: TGTGCCAGCAGCTTAGGAGGAGGGTACACTAATGAAAAACTGTTTTTT

D gene: TRBD1
J gene: TRBJ1-2
clone size: few
V gene: TRBV4-1
CDR3 protein: CASSHRDRGHYGYTF
CDR3 DNA: TGCGCCAGCAGCCACCGGGACAGAGGGCACTATGGCTACACCTTC

D gene: TRBD2
J gene: TRBJ2-1
clone size: .
V gene: TRBV12-3/TRBV12-4
CDR3 protein: CASRPGEGRTGNRNNEQFF
CDR3 DNA: TGTGCCAGCAGACCGGGGGAGGGGCGGACGGGGAACCGGAACAATGAGCAGTTCTTC

D gene: .
J gene: TRBJ1-1
clone size: few
V gene: TRBV6-6
CDR3 protein: CASSYGRLNTEAFF
CDR3 DNA: TGTGCCAGCAGTTACGGGCGACTGAACACTGAAGCTTTCTTT

D gene: .
J gene: TRBJ1-4
clone size: .
V gene: TRBV5-1
CDR3 protein: CASSPETGYGELFF
CDR3 DNA: TGCGCCAGCAGCCCGGAAACAGGGTACGGAGAACTGTTTTTT

D gene: .
J gene: TRBJ1-2
clone size: .
V gene: TRBV20-1
CDR3 protein: CSARGDGGYTF
CDR3 DNA: TGCAGTGCTAGGGGGGACGGTGGCTACACCTTC

D gene: .
J gene: TRBJ1-1
clone size: few
V gene: TRBV9
CDR3 protein: CASSVVGGNTEAFF
CDR3 DNA: TGTGCCAGCAGCGTAGTGGGGGGGAACACTGAAGCTTTCTTT

D gene: TRBD1
J gene: TRBJ2-3
clone size: few
V gene: TRBV27
CDR3 protein: CASSLKGQGDTQYF
CDR3 DNA: TGTGCCAGCAGTTTAAAGGGACAGGGAGATACGCAGTATTTT

D gene: .
J gene: TRBJ2-5
clone size: .
V gene: TRBV5-1
CDR3 protein: CASSLENRETQYF
CDR3 DNA: TGCGCCAGCAGCTTGGAGAATAGGGAGACCCAGTACTTC

D gene: TRBD1
J gene: TRBJ1-2
clone size: few
V gene: TRBV28
CDR3 protein: CASSPDRRLYGYTF
CDR3 DNA: TGTGCCAGCAGCCCGGACAGGAGGCTCTATGGCTACACCTTC

D gene: TRBD2
J gene: TRBJ2-7
clone size: few
V gene: TRBV6-2/TRBV6-3
CDR3 protein: CASSHLDARAGEQYF
CDR3 DNA: TGTGCCAGCAGTCACCTGGACGCGCGAGCGGGGGAGCAGTACTTC

D gene: .
J gene: TRBJ2-3
clone size: few
V gene: TRBV5-1
CDR3 protein: CASSLAVHEDTDTQYF
CDR3 DNA: TGCGCCAGCAGCTTGGCCGTCCACGAAGACACAGATACGCAGTATTTT

D gene: .
J gene: TRBJ2-3
clone size: few
V gene: TRBV7-9
CDR3 protein: CASSPTIRTRRDTQYF
CDR3 DNA: TGTGCCAGCAGCCCAACAATCCGGACTCGCCGGGATACGCAGTATTTT

D gene: .
J gene: TRBJ2-5
clone size: few
V gene: TRBV4-3
CDR3 protein: CASSQDRWFQETQYF
CDR3 DNA: TGCGCCAGCAGCCAAGATCGATGGTTCCAAGAGACCCAGTACTTC

D gene: .
J gene: TRBJ2-4
clone size: many
V gene: TRBV12-3/TRBV12-4
CDR3 protein: CASSPLGVQYF
CDR3 DNA: TGTGCCAGCAGTCCCCTCGGCGTTCAGTACTTC

D gene: .
J gene: TRBJ2-7
clone size: few
V gene: TRBV9
CDR3 protein: CASSVAGKSYEQYF
CDR3 DNA: TGTGCCAGCAGCGTGGCAGGAAAATCCTACGAGCAGTACTTC

D gene: .
J gene: TRBJ2-3
clone size: few
V gene: TRBV7-3
CDR3 protein: CASSATAGRTDTQYF
CDR3 DNA: TGTGCCAGCAGCGCGACGGCGGGGCGTACAGATACGCAGTATTTT

D gene: .
J gene: TRBJ1-5
clone size: few
V gene: TRBV18
CDR3 protein: CASSPLELQPQHF
CDR3 DNA: TGTGCCAGCTCACCACTTGAACTACAGCCCCAGCATTTT

D gene: .
J gene: TRBJ1-2
clone size: .
V gene: TRBV11-2
CDR3 protein: CASSEGGTTNYGYTF
CDR3 DNA: TGTGCCAGCAGCGAAGGGGGGACAACGAACTATGGCTACACCTTC

D gene: .
J gene: TRBJ2-3
clone size: many
V gene: TRBV7-2
CDR3 protein: CASSLIRADTQYF
CDR3 DNA: TGTGCCAGCAGCTTAATTCGGGCAGATACGCAGTATTTT

D gene: .
J gene: TRBJ2-1
clone size: .
V gene: TRBV4-1
CDR3 protein: CASSQGRARATNEQFF
CDR3 DNA: TGCGCCAGCAGCCAAGGTCGGGCCAGGGCCACTAATGAGCAGTTCTTC

D gene: TRBD1
J gene: TRBJ2-6
clone size: .
V gene: TRBV7-8
CDR3 protein: CASSFPTGTGNGGANVLTF
CDR3 DNA: TGTGCCAGCAGCTTCCCGACCGGGACAGGGAACGGTGGGGCCAACGTCCTGACTTTC

D gene: .
J gene: TRBJ1-1
clone size: .
V gene: TRBV4-1
CDR3 protein: CASSLPLGRAFF
CDR3 DNA: TGCGCCAGCAGCCTCCCACTGGGGCGAGCTTTCTTT

D gene: .
J gene: TRBJ2-2
clone size: few
V gene: TRBV4-1
CDR3 protein: CASSHSTGSRAGELFF
CDR3 DNA: TGCGCCAGCAGCCACTCTACAGGGAGTCGGGCCGGGGAGCTGTTTTTT

D gene: TRBD1
J gene: TRBJ1-2
clone size: .
V gene: TRBV5-1
CDR3 protein: CASSLRQGLTGYTF
CDR3 DNA: TGCGCCAGCAGCTTGCGACAGGGGCTCACTGGCTACACCTTC

D gene: TRBD2
J gene: TRBJ2-1
clone size: few
V gene: TRBV7-2
CDR3 protein: CASSPPLAGIGNEQFF
CDR3 DNA: TGTGCCAGCAGCCCCCCACTAGCGGGGATAGGAAATGAGCAGTTCTTC

D gene: TRBD2
J gene: TRBJ2-1
clone size: few
V gene: TRBV4-2
CDR3 protein: CASSQVAGGYNEQFF
CDR3 DNA: TGTGCCAGCAGCCAAGTTGCGGGGGGATACAATGAGCAGTTCTTC

D gene: TRBD2
J gene: TRBJ2-7
clone size: few
V gene: TRBV10-3
CDR3 protein: CAISRTSGGYSYEQYF
CDR3 DNA: TGTGCCATCAGTCGTACTAGCGGGGGGTACTCCTACGAGCAGTACTTC

D gene: .
J gene: TRBJ2-5
clone size: many
V gene: TRBV20-1
CDR3 protein: CSARMPGRETQYF
CDR3 DNA: TGCAGTGCTAGAATGCCAGGGAGGGAGACCCAGTACTTC

D gene: TRBD2
J gene: TRBJ2-2
clone size: few
V gene: TRBV7-6
CDR3 protein: CASSLTSGYSGELFF
CDR3 DNA: TGTGCCAGCAGCTTGACTAGCGGGTATTCCGGGGAGCTGTTTTTT

D gene: TRBD1
J gene: TRBJ2-3
clone size: few
V gene: TRBV12-3/TRBV12-4
CDR3 protein: CASNAGQGAVDTQYF
CDR3 DNA: TGTGCCAGCAACGCGGGACAGGGGGCCGTCGATACGCAGTATTTT

D gene: .
J gene: TRBJ2-7
clone size: few
V gene: TRBV6-2/TRBV6-3
CDR3 protein: CASSSTRSGEQYF
CDR3 DNA: TGTGCCAGCAGTTCTACTAGGTCAGGCGAGCAGTACTTC

D gene: .
J gene: TRBJ2-7
clone size: few
V gene: TRBV29-1
CDR3 protein: CSVSYSGNYEQYF
CDR3 DNA: TGCAGCGTTTCTTACAGTGGCAACTACGAGCAGTACTTC

D gene: .
J gene: TRBJ1-1
clone size: .
V gene: TRBV6-6
CDR3 protein: CASSLPTGGRTEAFF
CDR3 DNA: TGTGCCAGCAGTTTACCTACAGGAGGCCGAACTGAAGCTTTCTTT

D gene: TRBD1
J gene: TRBJ2-7
clone size: .
V gene: TRBV12-3/TRBV12-4
CDR3 protein: CASRDRETYEQYF
CDR3 DNA: TGTGCCAGCAGGGACAGGGAGACCTACGAGCAGTACTTC

D gene: .
J gene: TRBJ2-3
clone size: .
V gene: TRBV11-2
CDR3 protein: CASSSRRGISTDTQYF
CDR3 DNA: TGTGCCAGCAGCTCACGTCGGGGAATAAGCACAGATACGCAGTATTTT